The entry below gives a single TCR beta chain sequence along with its context. The germline CDR1 and CDR2 sequences are GTSNPN and SVGIG (reference sequence). V trimming: 2 bases; J trimming: 7 bases; junction bases outside the gene matches: 5. The CDR3 contains 13 residues. This entry belongs to a study of technical replicates of blood from a few donors. The repertoire was sequenced with immunoSEQ multiplex PCR; TCRdb's copy has only in-frame clones and lacks some. The table lists some 94,000 clones, about 95% of them singletons, with around 0.33% in the top ten. The sample comprised T cells isolated from PBMCs. The clonotype was recovered from a human donor in good health. V is TRBV30 and J is TRBJ1-5, with TRBD1 matching 7 bases. CDR3 region: CAWSQGERQPQHF. CDR3 bases: TGTGCCTGGAGTCAGGGGGAAAGGCAGCCCCAGCATTTT.